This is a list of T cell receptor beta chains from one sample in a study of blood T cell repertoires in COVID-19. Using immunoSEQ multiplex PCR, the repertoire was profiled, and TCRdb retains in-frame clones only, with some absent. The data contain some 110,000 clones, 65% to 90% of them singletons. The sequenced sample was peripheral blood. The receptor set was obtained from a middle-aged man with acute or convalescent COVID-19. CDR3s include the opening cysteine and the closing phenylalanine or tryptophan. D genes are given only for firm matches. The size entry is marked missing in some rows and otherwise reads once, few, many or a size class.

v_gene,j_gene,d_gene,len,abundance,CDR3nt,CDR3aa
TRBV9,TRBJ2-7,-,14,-,TGTGCCAGCAGCCCAACCCAGGTGAGGGGGGAGCAGTACTTC,CASSPTQVRGEQYF
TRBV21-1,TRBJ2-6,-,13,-,TGTGCCGCGGGGAGTGCTGGGGCCAACGTCCTGACTTTC,CAAGSAGANVLTF
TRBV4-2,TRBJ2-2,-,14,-,TGTGCCAGCAGCCAAGAAAGCGTCAGCGGGGAGCTGTTTTTT,CASSQESVSGELFF
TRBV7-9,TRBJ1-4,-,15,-,TGTGCCAGCAGCTTAGGCAGTACAACTAATGAAAAACTGTTTTTT,CASSLGSTTNEKLFF
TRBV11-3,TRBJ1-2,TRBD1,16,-,TGTGCCAGCAGCGGGGACAGGGAGGGGGCTAACTATGGCTACACCTTC,CASSGDREGANYGYTF
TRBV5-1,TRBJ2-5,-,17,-,TGCGCCAGCAGCTTACTCGGGCAAGGGGTGGACCAAGAGACCCAGTACTTC,CASSLLGQGVDQETQYF
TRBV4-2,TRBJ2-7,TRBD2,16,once,TGTGCCAGCAGCCAAGAAAGGGCTAGCGGGGTTGACGAGCAGTACTTC,CASSQERASGVDEQYF
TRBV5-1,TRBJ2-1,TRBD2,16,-,TGCGCCAGCAGCTTGCCCGATAGCGGGGGACCAGTTGAGCAGTTCTTC,CASSLPDSGGPVEQFF
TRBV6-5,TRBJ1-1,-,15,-,TGTGCCAGCAGTTACTCAGCGGTGAGGAACACTGAAGCTTTCTTT,CASSYSAVRNTEAFF
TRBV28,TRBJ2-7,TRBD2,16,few,TGTGCCAGCAGTTTAATCGGGGCGGGAGGGCTCTACGAGCAGTACTTC,CASSLIGAGGLYEQYF
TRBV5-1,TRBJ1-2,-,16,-,TGCGCCAGCAGCGACCTTACTGGGGGGGACTACTATGGCTACACCTTC,CASSDLTGGDYYGYTF
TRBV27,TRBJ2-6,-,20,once,TGTGCCAGCAGCCCACGCGGGGCCTCTGGGACAGTCCCCGGGGCCAACGTCCTGACTTTC,CASSPRGASGTVPGANVLTF
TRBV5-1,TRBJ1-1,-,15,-,TGCGCCAGCAGCGGGGGGTTAGGGGTTTACACTGAAGCTTTCTTT,CASSGGLGVYTEAFF
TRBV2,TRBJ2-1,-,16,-,TGTGCCAGCAGTGACCCCCGAGCCAGGGGATACAATGAGCAGTTCTTC,CASSDPRARGYNEQFF
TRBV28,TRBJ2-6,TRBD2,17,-,TGTGCCAGCAGCCCCCCAGCGGGAGGGACTGGGGCCAACGTCCTGACTTTC,CASSPPAGGTGANVLTF
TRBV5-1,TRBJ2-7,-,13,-,TGCGCCAGCAGCTTGTTGCGGTCCGGGGAGCAGTACTTC,CASSLLRSGEQYF
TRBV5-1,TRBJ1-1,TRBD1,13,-,TGCGCCAGCAGCCGGGACAGGGTTGGGGGAGCTTTCTTT,CASSRDRVGGAFF
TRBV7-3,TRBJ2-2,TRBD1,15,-,TGTGCCAGCAGCTCTCGGACAGGGAACACCGGGGAGCTGTTTTTT,CASSSRTGNTGELFF
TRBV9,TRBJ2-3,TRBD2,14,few,TGTGCCAGCAGCCCACAGACTAGCGGCTATACGCAGTATTTT,CASSPQTSGYTQYF
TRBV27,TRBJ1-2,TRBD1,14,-,TGTGCCAGCAGTCGGACAGGGATTGCCTATGGCTACACCTTC,CASSRTGIAYGYTF
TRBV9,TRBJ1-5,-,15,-,TGTGCCAGCAGCGTAACAGGTCGGAGCAATCAGCCCCAGCATTTT,CASSVTGRSNQPQHF
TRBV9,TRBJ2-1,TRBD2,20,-,TGTGCCAGCAGCGTCCCCGCCTCGGGACTAGCGGGAGGGCTTGGGGATGAGCAGTTCTTC,CASSVPASGLAGGLGDEQFF
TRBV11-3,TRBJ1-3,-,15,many,TGTGCCAGCAGCTTTGACAGCGCCTCTGGAAACACCATATATTTT,CASSFDSASGNTIYF
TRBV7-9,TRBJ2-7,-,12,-,TGTGCCAGCAGAATAATGGGGGGAGGTCAGTACTTC,CASRIMGGGQYF
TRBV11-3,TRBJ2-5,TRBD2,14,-,TGTGCCAGCAGCCCACCCGGGGGGCAAGAGACCCAGTACTTC,CASSPPGGQETQYF
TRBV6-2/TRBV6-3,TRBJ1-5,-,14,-,TGTGCCAGCATCCCGAGAGAAAGCAATCAGCCCCAGCATTTT,CASIPRESNQPQHF
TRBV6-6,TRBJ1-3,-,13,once,TGTGCCAGCAGCCTACAGTCGGGAAACACCATATATTTT,CASSLQSGNTIYF
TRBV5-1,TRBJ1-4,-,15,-,TGCGCCAGCAGCCTACGGACAGAACGTAATGAAAAACTGTTTTTT,CASSLRTERNEKLFF
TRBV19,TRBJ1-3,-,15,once,TGTGCCAGTAGTATAGATCCGAGCTCTGGAAACACCATATATTTT,CASSIDPSSGNTIYF
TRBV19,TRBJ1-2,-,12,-,TGTGCCAGTAGGAAACCGACACGTGGCTACACCTTC,CASRKPTRGYTF
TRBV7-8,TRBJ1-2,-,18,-,TGTGCCAGCAGCTTAGCCGGGTCTCGACCGAGGGATGGGTATGGCTACACCTTC,CASSLAGSRPRDGYGYTF
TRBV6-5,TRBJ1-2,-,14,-,TGTGCCAGCAGTTTGGGTCGGAGGAACTATGGCTACACCTTC,CASSLGRRNYGYTF
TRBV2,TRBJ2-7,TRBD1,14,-,TGTGCCAGCAGTGGGGACAGGGATTCCTACGAGCAGTACTTC,CASSGDRDSYEQYF
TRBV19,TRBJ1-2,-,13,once,TGTGCCAGTAGTCGGCAGGTTCCCTATGGCTACACCTTC,CASSRQVPYGYTF
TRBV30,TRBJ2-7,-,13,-,TGTGCCTGGAGAAAAGCTACTCCATACGAGCAGTACTTC,CAWRKATPYEQYF
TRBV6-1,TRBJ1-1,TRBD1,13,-,TGTGCCAGCAGTGAAAGGGACAGCTCTGAAGCTTTCTTT,CASSERDSSEAFF
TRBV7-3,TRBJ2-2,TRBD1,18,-,TGTGCCAGCAGCCAGAGGACAGGGCCACCCCTAAACACCGGGGAGCTGTTTTTT,CASSQRTGPPLNTGELFF
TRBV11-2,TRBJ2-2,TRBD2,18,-,TGTGCCAGCAGCTTGGGATATACGGCGGGAGCTAGAACCGGGGAGCTGTTTTTT,CASSLGYTAGARTGELFF
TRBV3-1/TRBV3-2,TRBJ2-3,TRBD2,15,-,TGTGCCAGCAGCCTGAGCGGGGTAAGGACAGATACGCAGTATTTT,CASSLSGVRTDTQYF
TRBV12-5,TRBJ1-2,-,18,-,TGTGCTAGTGGTCTACCGGCCGGTACAGGTATATACCTCTATGGCTACACCTTC,CASGLPAGTGIYLYGYTF
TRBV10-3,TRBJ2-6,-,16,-,TGTGCCATCAATACTGAGGAGGGGACTGGGGCCAACGTCCTGACTTTC,CAINTEEGTGANVLTF
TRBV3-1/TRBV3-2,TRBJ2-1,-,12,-,TGTGCCAGCAGCCAAGAAGAGCGGGAGCAGTTCTTC,CASSQEEREQFF
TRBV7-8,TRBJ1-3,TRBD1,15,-,TGTGCCAGCAGCCTCGGACAGGGCTCTGGAAACACCATATATTTT,CASSLGQGSGNTIYF
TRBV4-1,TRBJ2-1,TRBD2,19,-,TGCGCCAGCAGCCAAGAAGAGGGTTTTGGGGTAGCGGGGACTAATGAGCAGTTCTTC,CASSQEEGFGVAGTNEQFF
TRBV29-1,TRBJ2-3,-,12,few,TGCAGCGTTGAACCACAGGAATATACGCAGTATTTT,CSVEPQEYTQYF
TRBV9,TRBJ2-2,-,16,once,TGTGCCAGCAGCGTAGCAGGTCTGAGCGGGACCGGGGAGCTGTTTTTT,CASSVAGLSGTGELFF
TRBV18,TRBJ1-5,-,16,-,TGTGCCAGCTCACCACCGGGAGGTCAGGGCAATCAGCCCCAGCATTTT,CASSPPGGQGNQPQHF
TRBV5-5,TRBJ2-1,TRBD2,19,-,TGTGCCAGCAGCACTATGGGGGTAGCGGGAGAAGAGTCGATAAATGAGCAGTTCTTC,CASSTMGVAGEESINEQFF
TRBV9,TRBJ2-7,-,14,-,TGTGCCAGCAGCGTTGGACTCGGACCTGACGAGCAGTACTTC,CASSVGLGPDEQYF
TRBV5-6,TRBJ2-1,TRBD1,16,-,TGTGCCAGCAGCCTTGACAGGGACGGGTACTACAATGAGCAGTTCTTC,CASSLDRDGYYNEQFF
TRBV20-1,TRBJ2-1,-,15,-,TGCAGTGCTAGTGGCGGGCTCAGCTCCTACAATGAGCAGTTCTTC,CSASGGLSSYNEQFF
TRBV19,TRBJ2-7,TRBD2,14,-,TGTGCCAGTAATCGGCTAGCGGGACCCTACGAGCAGTACTTC,CASNRLAGPYEQYF
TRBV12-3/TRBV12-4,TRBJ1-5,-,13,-,TGTGCCAGCAGACCAGCCGGGGTTCAGCCCCAGCATTTT,CASRPAGVQPQHF
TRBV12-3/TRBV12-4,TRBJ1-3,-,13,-,TGTGCCAGCAGTTTAGCTAGTGGAAACACCATATATTTT,CASSLASGNTIYF
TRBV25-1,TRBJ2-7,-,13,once,TGTGCCAGCGAGCTCGGGAGTACCGACGAGCAGTACTTC,CASELGSTDEQYF
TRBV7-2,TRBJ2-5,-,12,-,TGTGCCAGCAGCTCGTACCAAGAGACCCAGTACTTC,CASSSYQETQYF